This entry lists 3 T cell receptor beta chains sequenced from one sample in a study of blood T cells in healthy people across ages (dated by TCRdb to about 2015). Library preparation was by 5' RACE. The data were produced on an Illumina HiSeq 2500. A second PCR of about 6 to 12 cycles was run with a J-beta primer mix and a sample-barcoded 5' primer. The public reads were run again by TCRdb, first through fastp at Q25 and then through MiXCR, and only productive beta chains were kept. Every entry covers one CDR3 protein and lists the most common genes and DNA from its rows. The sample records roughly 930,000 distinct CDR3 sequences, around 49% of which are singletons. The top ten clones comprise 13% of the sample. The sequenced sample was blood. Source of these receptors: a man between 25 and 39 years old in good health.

The CDR3 DNA follows: TGTGCCAGCACTACCAATGGCGGGGGTGAGGACAATGAGCAGTTCTTC. Translating it yields CASTTNGGGEDNEQFF. The J gene is TRBJ2-1, the V gene TRBV12-3 or TRBV12-4; 7 bases agree with TRBD2. This CDR3 region has 16 residues. V lost 7 bases to trimming and J lost 5 bases; unmatched junction nucleotides: 14.

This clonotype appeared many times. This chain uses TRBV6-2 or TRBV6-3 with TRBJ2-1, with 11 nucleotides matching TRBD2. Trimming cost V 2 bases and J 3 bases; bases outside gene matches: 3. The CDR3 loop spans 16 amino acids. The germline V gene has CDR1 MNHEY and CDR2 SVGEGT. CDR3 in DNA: TGTGCCAGCAGTTACGATCTAGCGGGGGGCTACAATGAGCAGTTCTTC. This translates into CASSYDLAGGYNEQFF.

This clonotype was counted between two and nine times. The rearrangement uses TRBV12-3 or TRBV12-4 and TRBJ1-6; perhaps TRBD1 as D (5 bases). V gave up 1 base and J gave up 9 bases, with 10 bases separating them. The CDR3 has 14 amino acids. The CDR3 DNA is TGTGCCAGCAGTTTAGTCCCAGGGAGTTCACCCCTCCACTTT. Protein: CASSLVPGSSPLHF.